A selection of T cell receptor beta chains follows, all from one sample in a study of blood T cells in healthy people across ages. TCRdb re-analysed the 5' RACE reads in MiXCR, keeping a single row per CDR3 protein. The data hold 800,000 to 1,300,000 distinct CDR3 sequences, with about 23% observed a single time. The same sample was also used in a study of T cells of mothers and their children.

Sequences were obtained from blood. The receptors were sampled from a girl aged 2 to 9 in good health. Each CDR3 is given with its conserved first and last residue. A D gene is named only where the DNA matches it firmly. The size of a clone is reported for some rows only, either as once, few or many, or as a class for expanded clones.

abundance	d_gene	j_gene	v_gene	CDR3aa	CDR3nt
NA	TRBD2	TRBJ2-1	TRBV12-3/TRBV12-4	CATGLAGGEQFF	TGTGCCACAGGACTAGCGGGGGGGGAGCAGTTCTTC
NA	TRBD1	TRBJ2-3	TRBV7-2	CASMDRKSTDTQYF	TGTGCCAGCATGGACAGGAAAAGCACAGATACGCAGTATTTT
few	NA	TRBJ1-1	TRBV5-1	CASSQMAGDTEAFF	TGCGCCAGCAGCCAGATGGCGGGAGACACTGAAGCTTTCTTT
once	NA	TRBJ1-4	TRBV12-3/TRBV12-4	CASSPGYPTNEKLFF	TGTGCCAGCAGCCCTGGGTATCCAACTAATGAAAAACTGTTTTTT
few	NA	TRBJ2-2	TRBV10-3	CAISESDTGELFF	TGTGCCATCAGTGAGTCTGACACCGGGGAGCTGTTTTTT
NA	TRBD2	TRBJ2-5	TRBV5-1	CASSTSVGGGQETQYF	TGCGCCAGCAGCACTTCAGTTGGCGGGGGCCAAGAGACCCAGTACTTC
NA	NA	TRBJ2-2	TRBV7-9	CASSPGQRVGELFF	TGTGCCAGCAGCCCGGGGCAACGCGTCGGGGAGCTGTTTTTT
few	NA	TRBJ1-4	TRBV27	CASSLSGLTGEKLFF	TGTGCCAGCAGTTTGTCCGGGCTCACAGGGGAAAAACTGTTTTTT
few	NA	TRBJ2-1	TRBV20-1	CSARGDGEQFF	TGCAGTGCTCGTGGGGACGGTGAGCAGTTCTTC
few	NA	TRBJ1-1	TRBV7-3	CASSLDRVTEAFF	TGTGCCAGCAGCCTAGACAGAGTCACTGAAGCTTTCTTT
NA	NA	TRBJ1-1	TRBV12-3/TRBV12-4	CASSLAEVMNTEAFF	TGTGCCAGCAGTTTAGCGGAGGTCATGAACACTGAAGCTTTCTTT
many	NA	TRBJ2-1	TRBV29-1	CSVDLGRADEQFF	TGCAGCGTTGACCTGGGAAGGGCGGATGAGCAGTTCTTC
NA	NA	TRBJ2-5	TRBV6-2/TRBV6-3	CASNPTANQETQYF	TGTGCCAGCAATCCGACAGCTAACCAAGAGACCCAGTACTTC
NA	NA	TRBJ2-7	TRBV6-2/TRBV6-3	CASIGDLRPWQQYF	TGTGCCAGCATTGGGGACCTAAGACCCTGGCAGCAGTACTTC
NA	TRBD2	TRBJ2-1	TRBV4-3	CASSRGTSGDSYNEQFF	TGCGCCAGCAGCCGAGGGACTAGCGGGGACTCCTACAATGAGCAGTTCTTC
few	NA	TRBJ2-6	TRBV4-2	CASSQEGASGANVLTF	TGTGCCAGCAGCCAAGAAGGGGCGAGTGGGGCCAACGTCCTGACTTTC
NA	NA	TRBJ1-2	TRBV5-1	CASGLGGTPNYGYTF	TGCGCCAGCGGCTTGGGGGGGACACCCAACTATGGCTACACCTTC
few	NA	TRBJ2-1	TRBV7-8	CASSAPRGSSYNEQFF	TGTGCCAGCAGCGCCCCCCGGGGGAGCTCCTACAATGAGCAGTTCTTC
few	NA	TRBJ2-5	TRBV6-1	CASSFNGGEETQYF	TGTGCCAGCAGTTTTAATGGGGGAGAAGAGACCCAGTACTTC
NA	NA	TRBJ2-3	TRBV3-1	CASSRGGTEITDTQYF	TGTGCCAGCAGCCGAGGCGGGACGGAAATCACAGATACGCAGTATTTT
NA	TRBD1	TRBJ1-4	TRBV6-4	CASRSSGQANEKLFF	TGTGCCAGCAGGAGCTCGGGACAGGCTAATGAAAAACTGTTTTTT
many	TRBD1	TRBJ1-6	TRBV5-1	CASSRDRGYSPLHF	TGCGCCAGCAGCCGGGACAGGGGATATTCACCCCTCCACTTT
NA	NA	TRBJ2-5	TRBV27	CASSPTAGRGETQYF	TGTGCCAGCAGCCCTACGGCAGGACGGGGAGAGACCCAGTACTTC
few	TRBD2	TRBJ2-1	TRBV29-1	CSVEGVPGLAGYGEQFF	TGCAGCGTTGAAGGGGTCCCGGGACTAGCCGGGTACGGTGAGCAGTTCTTC
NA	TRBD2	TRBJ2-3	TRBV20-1	CSARSGGTDTQYF	TGCAGTGCTCGTAGCGGGGGCACAGATACGCAGTATTTT
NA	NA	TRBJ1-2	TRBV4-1	CASSQVGSSGSGGYTF	TGCGCCAGCAGCCAAGTCGGGTCCTCAGGGTCGGGTGGCTACACCTTC
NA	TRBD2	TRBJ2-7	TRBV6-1	CASSENGGGSSYEQYF	TGTGCCAGCAGTGAAAACGGGGGGGGTAGCTCCTACGAGCAGTACTTC
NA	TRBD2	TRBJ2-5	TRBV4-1	CASSLQTSGGKTQYF	TGCGCCAGCAGCCTCCAAACAAGCGGGGGGAAGACCCAGTACTTC
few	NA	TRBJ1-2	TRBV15	CATSPTDNYGYTF	TGTGCCACCAGCCCGACAGATAACTATGGCTACACCTTC
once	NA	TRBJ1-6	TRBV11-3	CASSTWRSSYNSPLHF	TGTGCCAGCAGTACCTGGCGGAGCTCCTATAATTCACCCCTCCACTTT
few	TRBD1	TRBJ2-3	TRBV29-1	CSVQQGNTDTQYF	TGCAGCGTACAACAGGGGAACACAGATACGCAGTATTTT
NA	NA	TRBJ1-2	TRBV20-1	CSARWGKGYTF	TGCAGTGCTAGGTGGGGTAAAGGCTACACCTTC
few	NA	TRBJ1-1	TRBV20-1	CSARVEGSTEAFF	TGCAGTGCTAGAGTGGAAGGGAGTACTGAAGCTTTCTTT